This entry lists 10 T cell receptor beta chains sequenced from one sample in a study of human CD8 memory T cell subsets. Preparation of the TCR beta libraries relied on UMI-labeled 5' RACE. Following a re-call of the 5' RACE reads, TCRdb has one entry per CDR3 protein and lacks DNA. The sample has 4,500 to 5,500 distinct CDR3 sequences, and its top ten clones hold less than 25%. Sequencing used CD8+ T cells from PBMCs. The receptors originated from a human donor in good health.

The J gene is TRBJ2-7, the V gene TRBV20-1; without DNA, the TCRdb call of TRBD2 cannot be checked. CDR3 length equals 16 residues. The germline gives CDR1 DFQATT, CDR2 SNEGSKA (reference sequence). CDR3 amino acids: CSARDLSSGERYEQYF.

This rearrangement joins TRBV3-1 to TRBJ1-2; TCRdb outputs TRBD1, but without DNA this stays unchecked. Germline CDR1 and CDR2: LGHDT and YNNKEL (reference sequence). The CDR3 has 14 residues. The CDR3 spells CASSQKTGAHGYTF.

The chain recombines TRBV11-2 with TRBJ2-3; TCRdb outputs TRBD2, but without DNA this stays unchecked. This CDR3 comprises 15 residues. Germline CDR1 reads SGHAT; CDR2 reads FQNNGV. This CDR3 reads CASSLSEEGWDTQYF.

This chain uses TRBV6-4 with TRBJ2-1; TCRdb calls TRBD2, which cannot be checked without DNA. The germline V gene encodes CDR1 MRHNA and CDR2 SNTAGT. CDR3 length: 15 residues. The CDR3 here is CASSESGGARNEQFF.

The genes are TRBV20-1 and TRBJ2-3; the D call from TCRdb, TRBD2, cannot be confirmed without DNA. Germline values: CDR1 DFQATT, CDR2 SNEGSKA (reference sequence). The CDR3 spans 14 residues. The CDR3 is CSPSVGEITDTQYF.

Measured by frequency, this clonotype is medium-sized (0.01 to 0.1%). The chain employs TRBV7-8 and TRBJ1-5; TCRdb reports TRBD1, a call that lacks DNA to check it against. CDR1 and CDR2 (germline): SGHVS, FQNEAQ. The CDR3 sequence is 15 residues long. CDR3 amino acids: CASSLARGAHQPQHF.

This clonotype is called medium-sized based on its frequency. The chain links TRBV20-1 to TRBJ2-2; TCRdb calls TRBD1, which cannot be checked without DNA. The CDR3 sequence is 16 residues long. Germline V gene lookup returns CDR1 DFQATT and CDR2 SNEGSKA (reference sequence). This CDR3 is CSARDPGVGDTGELFF.

Considering frequency, this clonotype is medium-sized (0.01 to 0.1%). This chain links TRBV6-1 with TRBJ2-1; absent DNA, TCRdb's TRBD2 call cannot be checked. The CDR3 runs to 15 residues. Germline V CDR1 and CDR2: MNHNS, SASEGT. The CDR3 sequence is CASSELAGSYNEQFF.

The chain combines TRBV12-3 or TRBV12-4 with TRBJ1-2. The CDR3 is 14 amino acids. The CDR3 protein is CASSLSANRHGYTF.

The gene calls are TRBV27 and TRBJ2-1; TCRdb names TRBD2, which stays unverified in the absence of DNA. This CDR3 spans 16 amino acids. Germline CDR1 is MNHEY and CDR2 is SMNVEV (reference sequence). The CDR3 reads CASSPGTSGSYNEQFF.